One sample yielded the 20 T cell receptor beta chains listed below, sequenced in a study of CD8+CD57+ T cells in acquired aplastic anemia. For CDR3 and TCR beta VDJ profiling, genomic DNA was the template used. TCRdb independently ran MiXCR on the reads; one entry per CDR3 protein. Of 150,000 to 200,000 distinct CDR3 sequences detected, about 64% appear once; the ten largest clones hold roughly 50%. The sequenced material came from sorted CD4+, CD8+, or CD8+CD57+ T cells (not recorded which) from PBMCs. Every receptor here comes from a human donor with severe aplastic anemia or a healthy control (not recorded which).

The J gene is TRBJ2-7, the V gene TRBV5-1; perhaps TRBD1 as D (7 bases). The CDR3 extends over 17 amino acids. The V end lost 0 bases, the J end lost 2 bases, and 18 bases lay between the germline ends. Germline lookup yields CDR1 SGHRS and CDR2 YFSETQ. The DNA for the CDR3 is TGCGCCAGCAGCTTGGGGCTGCGGGACAGACGTACCTACGAGCAGTACTTC. Its translation is CASSLGLRDRRTYEQYF.

The gene calls are TRBV20-1 and TRBJ2-3; D possibly corresponds to TRBD2 (5 bases). The germline CDR1 and CDR2 sequences are DFQATT and SNEGSKA (reference sequence). There are 12 residues in the CDR3. The V gene lost 5 bases and the J gene lost 3 bases, with 9 bases spanning the gap. This chain's CDR3 is CSAPLATDTQYF. The CDR3, as DNA: TGCAGTGCTCCTTTAGCGACAGATACGCAGTATTTT.

This clonotype was counted many times. This chain connects TRBV10-3 to TRBJ1-2; the D is unclear. Deletions cut 1 base from V and 0 bases from J, with 15 bases between. Looked up from germline, CDR1 is ENHRY and CDR2 is SYGVKD. The CDR3 spans 17 residues. The CDR3 sequence is CAISEFLVGESNYGYTF. The CDR3 bases are TGTGCCATCAGTGAGTTTCTTGTGGGAGAATCTAACTATGGCTACACCTTC.

The J gene is TRBJ2-1, the V gene TRBV10-3; TRBD1 matches at 7 bases. CDR3 length: 19 amino acids. With V trimmed by 0 bases and J by 9 bases, 20 bases remained unmatched. CDR1 is ENHRY, CDR2 SYGVKD, per germline. Written as DNA, the CDR3 is TGTGCCATCAGTGAGTCTAGGGTTGGGGCGGCGGAAAGACAGGGTGAGCAGTTCTTC. It yields the protein CAISESRVGAAERQGEQFF.

Note on this clonotype: A much larger clone lies a single base off, so this may be a read error. V gene TRBV4-1 combines with J gene TRBJ2-6; D remains unclear. CDR1 is MGHRA and CDR2 is YSYEKL in the germline V gene. The CDR3 loop spans 16 amino acids. CDR3 sequence reads: CAGSQDVSSGANVLTF. For the CDR3, the DNA is TGCGCCGGCAGCCAAGATGTGTCTTCTGGGGCCAACGTCCTGACTTTC.

The genes are TRBV25-1 and TRBJ2-3, with D possibly TRBD1 on 5 matching bases. Trimming cost V 7 bases and J 5 bases, with 22 bases left between them. This CDR3 has 16 amino acids. CDR1 is MGHDK, CDR2 SYGVNS, per germline. The CDR3 here is CASTPIYQGSQDTQYF. The CDR3 DNA is TGTGCCAGCACACCGATTTACCAGGGTTCGCAAGATACGCAGTATTTT.

The chain couples TRBV5-6 to TRBJ2-7; maybe TRBD1 (6 bases). Germline V gives CDR1 SGHDT, CDR2 YYEEEE. The CDR3 extends over 15 amino acids. V dropped 5 bases and J dropped 4 bases, with 19 bases sitting between them. CDR3 protein: CASSRDTDRMYEQYF. CDR3 coding DNA: TGTGCCAGCAGTCGAGATACTGACAGGATGTACGAGCAGTACTTC.

The J gene is TRBJ2-7, the V gene TRBV5-1; tentatively, D is TRBD2 (6 bases). V was pared by 6 bases and J by 4 bases, with 17 bases between. This CDR3 spans 14 amino acids. Per the germline V gene, CDR1 is SGHRS and CDR2 is YFSETQ. The CDR3 nucleotides read TGCGCCAGCACCCCCGAGGTTAGCGGTTACGAGCAGTACTTC. This encodes CASTPEVSGYEQYF. The complete variable domain, with remaining parts taken from reference TRBV5-1 and TRBJ2-7, reads KAGVTQTPRYLIKTRGQQVTLSCSPISGHRSVSWYQQTPGQGLQFLFEYFSETQRNKGNFPGRFSGRQFSNSRSEMNVSTLELGDSALYLCASTPEVSGYEQYFGPGTRLTVT.

The genes are TRBV7-9 and TRBJ1-2; a weak D match, TRBD1 (5 bases). Trimming cost V 8 bases and J 8 bases, with 18 bases left between them. CDR3 length: 13 residues. CDR1 is SEHNR and CDR2 is FQNEAQ in the germline V gene (reference sequence). CDR3 loop: CASYGAIAHGYTF. The CDR3 nucleotides read TGTGCCAGCTATGGGGCTATAGCCCACGGCTACACCTTC.

The J gene is TRBJ2-1, the V gene TRBV5-5, with 7 bases matching TRBD1. After removal of 5 bases from V and 6 bases from J, the junction contained 5 bases not matched to a gene. This CDR3 comprises 13 residues. CDR1 and CDR2 from the germline V gene are SGHKS and YYEKEE (reference sequence). The CDR3 DNA sequence: TGTGCCAGCAGTACGGGACAGTCCAATGAGCAGTTCTTC. Residues: CASSTGQSNEQFF.

J is TRBJ1-1 and V is TRBV11-1, with D uncertain. Germline-derived CDR1 and CDR2 are SGHAT and FQDESV (reference sequence). The CDR3 length is 13 residues. Trimming took 8 bases from V and 0 from J, leaving 10 bases between them. Here the CDR3 DNA reads TGTGCCAGCGCGGACGTGATGAACACTGAAGCTTTCTTT. It is translated as CASADVMNTEAFF.

V and J are TRBV20-1 and TRBJ2-1; 9 bases align to TRBD2. J gave up 6 bases and V 1 base, and 7 bases lay outside the gene matches. This CDR3 comprises 15 residues. Germline CDR1 is DFQATT and CDR2 is SNEGSKA (reference sequence). The CDR3 DNA reads as TGCAGTGCTAGAGTAGCGGGAGTGTCGTCCAATGAGCAGTTCTTC. Its protein product is CSARVAGVSSNEQFF.

The chain has TRBV7-9 and TRBJ2-5; 8 bases map to TRBD1. The CDR3 length is 16 residues. V was pared by 1 base and J by 2 bases, with 6 bases of the junction left unmatched. The germline gives CDR1 SEHNR, CDR2 FQNEAQ (reference sequence). CDR3 amino acids: CASSLGGTGFQETQYF. In DNA, the CDR3 is TGTGCCAGCAGCTTAGGAGGGACAGGATTTCAAGAGACCCAGTACTTC.

The chain is built from TRBV20-1 and TRBJ2-7; D possibly corresponds to TRBD2 (5 bases). Germline V gene sequence: CDR1 DFQATT, CDR2 SNEGSKA (reference sequence). The CDR3 contains 11 residues. V lost 2 bases and J lost 7, with 9 bases in between. The CDR3 is CSARKRGEQYF. The CDR3 bases are TGCAGTGCTAGAAAACGAGGGGAGCAGTACTTC.

The chain carries TRBV15 and TRBJ1-2; 9 bases agree with TRBD1. Germline CDR1 LNHNV, CDR2 YYDKDF (reference sequence). CDR3 size: 15 residues. V lost 5 bases, J lost 8 bases, and 12 bases stayed unmatched. CDR3 sequence reads: CATSGTGTGTLGYTF. The CDR3, as DNA: TGTGCCACCAGCGGTACCGGGACAGGGACGTTAGGCTACACCTTC. Full variable domain (remainder filled in from reference TRBV15 and TRBJ1-2): DAMVIQNPRYQVTQFGKPVTLSCSQTLNHNVMYWYQQKSSQAPKLLFHYYDKDFNNEADTPDNFQSRRPNTSFCFLDIRSPGLGDTAMYLCATSGTGTGTLGYTFGSGTRLTVV.

The chain links TRBV2 to TRBJ1-3; D is undetermined. Germline-derived CDR1 and CDR2 are SNHLY and FYNNEI. Deletions cut 4 bases from V and 0 bases from J, with 13 bases between. The length of the CDR3 is 16 residues. The CDR3 bases are TGTGCCAGCAGTGTGGATCGAATAGACTCTGGAAACACCATATATTTT. It specifies CASSVDRIDSGNTIYF.

This clonotype appeared a few times. CDR3 in DNA: TGTGCCAGCAGTGCCGGGACAGTGAACACTGAAGCTTTCTTT. Its translation: CASSAGTVNTEAFF. V usage is TRBV12-3 or TRBV12-4 and J usage is TRBJ1-1; 7 bases are a match to TRBD1. This CDR3 comprises 14 residues. The V segment lost 5 bases and the J segment 0 bases; nucleotides outside the gene matches: 3.

The chain has TRBV20-1 and TRBJ2-7; D is ambiguous. Per the germline V gene, CDR1 is DFQATT and CDR2 is SNEGSKA (reference sequence). CDR3 length: 12 amino acids. Trimming removed 7 bases from V and 0 bases from J, with 10 bases in between. As DNA, the CDR3 is TGCAGTGTGGGTGGGGACTCCTACGAGCAGTACTTC. As protein: CSVGGDSYEQYF.

The sample holds a few counts of this clonotype. The chain recombines TRBV15 with TRBJ2-7, with 8 bases identical to TRBD1. V trimming: 2 bases; J trimming: 3 bases; junction bases outside the gene matches: 9. The germline V gene encodes CDR1 LNHNV and CDR2 YYDKDF (reference sequence). The CDR3 totals 16 residues. The CDR3 protein is CATSRRGTGGDYEQYF. CDR3 DNA sequence: TGTGCCACCAGCAGACGTGGGACAGGCGGGGACTACGAGCAGTACTTC.

The rearrangement joins TRBV7-2 to TRBJ2-7; 11 nucleotides align to TRBD2. In germline, CDR1 is SGHTA, CDR2 FQGNSA. The CDR3 loop spans 16 amino acids. Trimming removed 6 bases from V and 0 bases from J; junction bases left unmatched: 7. CDR3 sequence reads: CASSHTGTSGSYEQYF. CDR3 in DNA: TGTGCCAGCAGTCACACAGGGACTAGCGGCTCCTACGAGCAGTACTTC.